This T cell receptor (beta chain) derives from a study of T cells expressing NK-cell markers. Background on the study: Sorted CD3+CD56+NKG2C+, CD3+CD56+NKG2C- and CD3+CD56-NKG2C+ T-cell subsets were beta-chain profiled. HCMV seropositivity marked seven of the eight sequenced donors; one was seronegative. Overall study findings and caveats: The same clonotypes also predominated in the CD3+CD56-NKG2C+ fraction of four donors.

Production of TCR beta cDNA relied on 5'RACE template switching with UMIs. TCRdb reanalyzed the 5' RACE reads and collapses them to one entry per CDR3 protein, without DNA. Its table lists about 460,000 distinct CDR3 sequences. Remarks on this clonotype: Its antigen is as yet unknown.

The CDR3 is made up of 19 amino acids. The germline CDR1 and CDR2 sequences are DFQATT and SNEGSKA (reference sequence). The sequenced material came from blood T cells: a sorted CD56 or NKG2C T cell subset, CD4+ or CD8+ T cells, or bulk PBMC T cells (not recorded which). The sequence was obtained from a woman aged 50 to 60 in good health. The chain recombines TRBV20-1 with TRBJ2-1; the TRBD1 assignment by TCRdb is unverifiable without DNA. The CDR3 sequence is CSASKGGQGAPASYNEQFF.